The rows below give T cell receptor beta chains drawn from one sample of a study of control samples from healthy donors and cancer patients. The repertoire was sequenced with immunoSEQ multiplex PCR; TCRdb's copy has only in-frame clones and lacks some. The sample holds around 130,000 clones, about 86% seen once. The sample comprised blood. The receptors here all came from a man under 40 in good health. Each CDR3 is given without its conserved first and last residue. Fields, in order: CDR3 protein, V gene.

cdr3_aa: ASTIMGANEAF
v_call: TRBV28

cdr3_aa: ASSESGADTQY
v_call: TRBV10-1

cdr3_aa: ASTPVLARGLGRQF
v_call: TRBV5-1

cdr3_aa: ASSSGQGPDTQY
v_call: TRBV5-8

cdr3_aa: ASSFDTRDSNQPQH
v_call: TRBV5-1

cdr3_aa: AFYPGPGYGYT
v_call: TRBV30

cdr3_aa: AWSINTNSPLH
v_call: TRBV30

cdr3_aa: ASSLSAGEETQY
v_call: TRBV4-1

cdr3_aa: ASSDYFGGTEAF
v_call: TRBV5-1

cdr3_aa: ASSDGSAKLF
v_call: TRBV2

cdr3_aa: ASSAQGSYGYT
v_call: TRBV18

cdr3_aa: ASSIMANTEAF
v_call: TRBV12-3/TRBV12-4

cdr3_aa: ATGEGELF
v_call: TRBV7-9

cdr3_aa: AWTGLAREQY
v_call: TRBV30

cdr3_aa: ASSEAVVGNEQY
v_call: TRBV2

cdr3_aa: ASSLNEGEKLF
v_call: TRBV5-1

cdr3_aa: ASSLRTGVSTDTQY
v_call: TRBV5-6

cdr3_aa: ASGQGGATEAF
v_call: TRBV21-1